Below are 31 T cell receptor beta chains sequenced from a single sample in a study of blood T cell repertoires in COVID-19. The repertoire was sequenced with immunoSEQ multiplex PCR; TCRdb's copy has only in-frame clones and lacks some. The sample lists around 300,000 clones, roughly 89% occurring once. What was sequenced was PBMCs or T cells enriched from blood (not recorded which). The receptors here all came from a woman aged 25 to 39 who had recovered from COVID-19.

V usage is TRBV18 and J usage is TRBJ1-6; D is uncertain. Trimming stripped 3 bases from V and 7 bases from J, with 19 bases between. The length of the CDR3 is 17 residues. Germline V gene lookup returns CDR1 KGHSH and CDR2 LQKENI. The CDR3 loop is CASSPPPGALRNSPLHF. The CDR3 DNA is TGTGCCAGCTCACCCCCCCCGGGTGCCCTACGGAATTCACCCCTCCACTTT.

The chain carries TRBV27 and TRBJ1-2; 8 bases align to TRBD1. Unmatched junction bases numbered 3, after V lost 3 bases and J lost 3 bases. The germline V gene encodes CDR1 MNHEY and CDR2 SMNVEV (reference sequence). The CDR3 sequence is 14 residues long. CDR3 DNA sequence: TGTGCCAGCAGTTTTTCGGGACAGGACTATGGCTACACCTTC. Protein: CASSFSGQDYGYTF.

The chain combines TRBV2 with TRBJ1-4; unclear D gene. CDR1 and CDR2 (germline): SNHLY, FYNNEI. V shed 4 bases and J shed 7 bases, with 13 bases lying between them. This CDR3 spans 14 amino acids. This CDR3 is CASSGNREVEKLFF. CDR3 coding DNA: TGTGCCAGCAGTGGAAACCGAGAGGTTGAAAAACTGTTTTTT.

This chain joins TRBV4-1 and TRBJ1-1; D remains ambiguous. The CDR3 has 12 residues. CDR1 and CDR2 from the germline V gene are MGHRA and YSYEKL. The V end lost 3 bases, the J end lost 7 bases, and 9 bases lay between the germline ends. The CDR3 DNA sequence: TGCGCCAGCAGCCAGGCAAGAGGTGAAGCTTTCTTT. The encoded protein is CASSQARGEAFF.

This clone was detected once. The chain recombines TRBV24-1 with TRBJ2-5, with a tentative D call TRBD2 (6 bases). With 3 bases removed from V and 5 bases from J, the gap between germline ends came to 9 bases. In germline, CDR1 is KGHDR, CDR2 SFDVKD. CDR3 size: 13 residues. The CDR3 spells CATSDGAGETQYF. The DNA for the CDR3 is TGTGCCACCAGTGATGGGGCGGGGGAGACCCAGTACTTC.

This chain joins TRBV3-1 (or the pseudogene TRBV3-2) and TRBJ2-5, with 11 bases matching TRBD2. CDR1 is LGHDT, CDR2 YNNKEL, per germline (reference sequence). This CDR3 spans 16 amino acids. After removal of 3 bases from V and 2 bases from J, the junction contained 5 bases not matched to a gene. The chain's CDR3 is CASSHTSGSVQETQYF. CDR3 nucleotides: TGTGCCAGCAGCCATACTAGCGGGAGTGTTCAAGAGACCCAGTACTTC.

V gene TRBV27 combines with J gene TRBJ2-5; 7 bases are shared with TRBD2. Trimming removed 5 bases from V and 1 base from J; junction bases left unmatched: 1. The germline CDR1 and CDR2 sequences are MNHEY and SMNVEV (reference sequence). The CDR3 is made up of 13 amino acids. The DNA of the CDR3 is TGTGCCAGCAGTGGGAGGGCCCAAGAGACCCAGTACTTC. This translates into CASSGRAQETQYF.

This chain connects TRBV29-1 to TRBJ2-3; 8 nucleotides line up with TRBD2. V gave up 7 bases and J gave up 2 bases; unmatched junction bases: 17. The CDR3 has 17 residues. Germline CDR1 is SQVTM and CDR2 is ANQGSEA. This chain's CDR3 is CSAWLYRATSATDTQYF. DNA for the CDR3: TGCAGCGCTTGGCTTTATCGTGCGACTAGCGCCACAGATACGCAGTATTTT.

The V and J genes are TRBV7-8 and TRBJ2-1, with 7 bases that match TRBD2. Unmatched junction bases numbered 12, after V lost 6 bases and J lost 7 bases. The CDR3 covers 15 residues. Germline-derived CDR1 and CDR2 are SGHVS and FQNEAQ. The chain's CDR3 is CASSRRWREKNEQFF. The CDR3 nucleotides are TGTGCCAGCAGTCGCAGGTGGCGGGAGAAGAATGAGCAGTTCTTC.

CDR3 loop: CASSSEGLDSPLHF. The CDR3 DNA is TGTGCCAGCAGTTCGGAGGGCCTTGATTCACCCCTCCACTTT. The chain has TRBV6-5 and TRBJ1-6; D is undetermined. V was cut by 4 bases and J by 8 bases, with 12 bases left in between. The germline V gene has CDR1 MNHEY and CDR2 SVGAGI. The CDR3 is 14 amino acids.

The rearrangement joins TRBV10-3 to TRBJ1-1; D unresolved. Germline V gives CDR1 ENHRY, CDR2 SYGVKD. The CDR3 runs 12 residues. With 6 bases removed from V and 0 bases from J, the gap between germline ends came to 5 bases. CDR3 in DNA: TGTGCCATCAGCGTTATGAACACTGAAGCTTTCTTT. Translation gives CAISVMNTEAFF.

This clone was seen a single time. Other nucleotide sequences from this sample produce the same CDR3. CDR3 region: CASSPSTVNTEAFF. CDR3 DNA sequence: TGTGCCAGCTCACCAAGTACGGTGAACACTGAAGCTTTCTTT. The chain employs TRBV18 and TRBJ1-1; no firm D call. The germline V gene has CDR1 KGHSH and CDR2 LQKENI. V lost 2 bases to trimming and J lost 0 bases, with 7 bases between them. The CDR3 runs 14 residues.

V is TRBV11-2 and J is TRBJ2-5, with 14 bases that match TRBD2. After removal of 5 bases from V and 5 bases from J, the junction contained 10 bases not matched to a gene. CDR1 SGHAT and CDR2 FQNNGV come from the germline V gene. The CDR3 runs 17 residues. This chain's CDR3 is CASSPETSGRVHETQYF. As DNA, the CDR3 is TGTGCCAGCAGCCCCGAGACTAGCGGGAGGGTACATGAGACCCAGTACTTC.

The chain combines TRBV19 with TRBJ2-1, with a weak D call TRBD2 (5 bases). This CDR3 is 16 amino acids long. Per germline, CDR1 LNHDA and CDR2 SQIVND (reference sequence). V was clipped by 0 bases and J by 4 bases, with 13 bases between them. The CDR3 spells CASSIDWRLDYNEQFF. The DNA of the CDR3 is TGTGCCAGTAGTATAGATTGGAGGCTAGATTACAATGAGCAGTTCTTC.

This sequence joins TRBV18 and TRBJ1-5, with TRBD1 as a possible D gene (5 bases). Trimming took off 3 bases at V and 5 bases at J, with 14 bases between the two ends. Germline loops: CDR1 KGHSH, CDR2 LQKENI. CDR3 size: 15 residues. The CDR3 region has the DNA TGTGCCAGCTCACCGATTCGACAGTTAGATCAGCCCCAGCATTTT. Protein product: CASSPIRQLDQPQHF.

As concerns this clone: The junction departs from the called germline gene at one end, perhaps through a read error. The chain recombines TRBV5-1 with TRBJ1-2; D gene uncertain. Germline lookup yields CDR1 SGHRS and CDR2 YFSETQ. The CDR3 is made up of 14 amino acids. The CDR3 is CASSLVTAAPEYNF. In nucleotides, the CDR3 is TGCGCCAGCAGCTTGGTCACAGCAGCCCCCGAATACAACTTC.

This chain connects TRBV27 to TRBJ1-2, with 7 bases fitting TRBD1. This CDR3 contains 15 residues. V lost 4 bases and J lost 5; bases outside the gene matches: 10. Germline V lookup: CDR1 MNHEY, CDR2 SMNVEV (reference sequence). CDR3 loop: CASSSQGLLWYGYTF. The CDR3, as DNA: TGTGCCAGCAGTTCACAGGGGCTCCTATGGTATGGCTACACCTTC.

V usage is TRBV10-3 and J usage is TRBJ1-4, with D hard to call. Per germline, CDR1 ENHRY and CDR2 SYGVKD. V was clipped by 0 bases and J by 4 bases, with 6 bases between them. The CDR3 has 14 residues. The CDR3 region is CAISESRVNEKLFF. The CDR3 DNA reads TGTGCCATCAGTGAGTCGAGGGTTAATGAAAAACTGTTTTTT.

The chain links TRBV13 to TRBJ1-1; D gene uncertain. The CDR3 length is 14 residues. Looked up from germline, CDR1 is PRHDT and CDR2 is FYEKMQ (reference sequence). Trimming shortened V by 5 bases and J by 5 bases, and 15 bases separated the two germline ends. The CDR3 sequence is CASSPQVRGTEAFF. The CDR3, as DNA: TGTGCCAGCAGCCCCCAAGTCCGAGGGACTGAAGCTTTCTTT.

The rearrangement links TRBV4-2 to TRBJ1-1, with D unresolved. Trimming pared 3 bases from V and 0 bases from J, leaving 8 bases between. Germline lookup yields CDR1 LGHNA and CDR2 YNFKEQ. The CDR3 contains 14 residues. CDR3 nucleotides: TGTGCCAGCAGCCACGACATAATGAACACTGAAGCTTTCTTT. Translating it yields CASSHDIMNTEAFF.

J is TRBJ2-2 and V is TRBV19; 7 bases are a match to TRBD1. The trim removed 4 bases at V and 7 bases at J, leaving 3 bases unmatched. The CDR3 is 13 amino acids. Germline CDR1 and CDR2: LNHDA and SQIVND (reference sequence). The CDR3 DNA reads TGTGCCAGTAGTACCTGGGACAGCGGGGAGCTGTTTTTT. Translation gives CASSTWDSGELFF. Full variable domain (outside the CDR3, taken from reference TRBV19 and TRBJ2-2): DGGITQSPKYLFRKEGQNVTLSCEQNLNHDAMYWYRQDPGQGLRLIYYSQIVNDFQKGDIAEGYSVSREKKESFPLTVTSAQKNPTAFYLCASSTWDSGELFFGEGSRLTVL.

In the case of this clone: The sample holds other DNA sequences that translate to the same CDR3. The chain links TRBV13 to TRBJ2-7; 8 bases match TRBD2. Germline CDR1 and CDR2: PRHDT and FYEKMQ (reference sequence). Unmatched junction bases numbered 28, after V lost 5 bases and J lost 4 bases. The CDR3 covers 21 residues. CDR3 loop: CASSGITGTSGTSLSPYEQYF. The CDR3 DNA follows: TGTGCCAGCAGCGGGATAACGGGGACTAGTGGGACCTCCCTTTCTCCTTACGAGCAGTACTTC.

V and J are TRBV6-2 or TRBV6-3 and TRBJ2-5, with D hard to call. Germline V CDR1 and CDR2: MNHEY, SVGEGT. V shed 6 bases and J shed 5 bases, with 13 bases lying between them. This CDR3 is built from 13 residues. The CDR3 DNA reads TGTGCCAGCAGCCCACTAAGGCAGGAGACCCAGTACTTC. It codes for CASSPLRQETQYF.

V and J are TRBV10-3 and TRBJ1-2; 8 bases line up with TRBD1. Germline V lookup: CDR1 ENHRY, CDR2 SYGVKD. Trimming at V came to 6 bases and at J to 2 bases, leaving 2 bases not matched to a gene. The CDR3 covers 13 residues. The CDR3: CAIRAGGNYGYTF. In DNA form, the CDR3 reads TGTGCCATCAGGGCAGGGGGCAACTATGGCTACACCTTC.

The CDR3 coding sequence is TGTGCCAGCGCCCAGACTAGCGGGCCGCCGCCTGAGCAGTTCTTC. Translation: CASAQTSGPPPEQFF. J is TRBJ2-1 and V is TRBV6-4, with 10 positions matching TRBD2. J was trimmed by 9 bases and V by 8 bases; bases with no gene match: 13. CDR1 MRHNA and CDR2 SNTAGT come from the germline V gene. The CDR3 totals 15 residues.

The genes are TRBV6-5 and TRBJ2-7; 8 bases agree with TRBD1. CDR3 length equals 15 residues. Germline-derived CDR1 and CDR2 are MNHEY and SVGAGI. Unmatched junction bases numbered 6, after V lost 3 bases and J lost 2 bases. The CDR3: CASSYIGTGTYEQYF. Here the CDR3 DNA reads TGTGCCAGCAGTTATATCGGGACAGGCACCTACGAGCAGTACTTC.

In its sample, this clone was seen a few times. The chain employs TRBV6-2 or TRBV6-3 and TRBJ1-1; no reliable D call. This CDR3 spans 13 amino acids. Germline V lookup: CDR1 MNHEY, CDR2 SVGEGT. Trimming took off 2 bases at V and 0 bases at J, with 4 bases between the two ends. CDR3: CASSYEVNTEAFF. The CDR3 bases are TGTGCCAGCAGTTACGAGGTGAACACTGAAGCTTTCTTT.

J is TRBJ2-7 and V is TRBV5-6; 11 bases match TRBD2. The CDR3 extends over 16 amino acids. From germline, CDR1 is SGHDT and CDR2 YYEEEE. The V and J ends lost 0 bases and 4 bases, in that order; junction bases with no gene match: 6. CDR3 nucleotides: TGTGCCAGCAGCTTGGGGTTAGCGGGAGGGCCGTACGAGCAGTACTTC. This gives the protein CASSLGLAGGPYEQYF.

The gene calls are TRBV7-2 and TRBJ2-3; no definite D call. Germline-derived CDR1 and CDR2 are SGHTA and FQGNSA. The CDR3 runs 15 residues. The germline V and J ends were trimmed by 1 base and 2 bases, with 10 bases remaining between them. The CDR3 reads CASSLVGRHTDTQYF. In DNA form, the CDR3 reads TGTGCCAGCAGCTTAGTAGGCAGACACACAGATACGCAGTATTTT.

This rearrangement joins TRBV19 to TRBJ2-2; 9 bases align to TRBD1. This CDR3 comprises 15 residues. The V gene end was trimmed by 4 bases and the J gene end by 7 bases; junction bases not matched to a gene: 7. The germline gives CDR1 LNHDA, CDR2 SQIVND (reference sequence). In DNA, the CDR3 is TGTGCCAGTAGTACCATTACAGGGGGCCACGGGGAGCTGTTTTTT. Its translation: CASSTITGGHGELFF.

Here the CDR3 reads CASSDAGGQGSDSPLHF. The CDR3 nucleotides are TGTGCCAGCAGTGACGCGGGGGGACAGGGGTCTGATTCACCCCTCCACTTT. The rearrangement joins TRBV2 to TRBJ1-6; 10 positions match TRBD1. Trimming at V came to 3 bases and at J to 8 bases, leaving 10 bases not matched to a gene. Per the germline V gene, CDR1 is SNHLY and CDR2 is FYNNEI. The CDR3 runs to 17 residues.